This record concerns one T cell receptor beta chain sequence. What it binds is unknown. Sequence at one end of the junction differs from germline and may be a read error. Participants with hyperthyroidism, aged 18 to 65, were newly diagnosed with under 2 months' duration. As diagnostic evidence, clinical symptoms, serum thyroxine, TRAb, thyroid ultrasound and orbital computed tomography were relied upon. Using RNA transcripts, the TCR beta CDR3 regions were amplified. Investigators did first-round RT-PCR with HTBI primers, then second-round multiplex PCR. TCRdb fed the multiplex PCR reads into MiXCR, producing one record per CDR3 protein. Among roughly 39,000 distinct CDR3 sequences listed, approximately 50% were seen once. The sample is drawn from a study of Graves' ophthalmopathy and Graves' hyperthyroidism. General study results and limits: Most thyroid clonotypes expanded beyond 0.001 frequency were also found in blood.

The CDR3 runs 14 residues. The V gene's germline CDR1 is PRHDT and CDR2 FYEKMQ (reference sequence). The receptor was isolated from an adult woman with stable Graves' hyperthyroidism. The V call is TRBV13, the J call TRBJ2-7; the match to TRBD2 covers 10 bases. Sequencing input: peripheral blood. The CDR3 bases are TGTGCCAGCAGCTTTCTAGCGGGAGTAAGCGAGCAATACTTC. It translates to CASSFLAGVSEQYF.